The present TCR beta chain was sequenced within a study of blood T cells in healthy people across ages. A sample-barcoded 5' primer and a J-beta primer mix were used in a second PCR of roughly 7 to 11 cycles. One entry per CDR3 protein results from TCRdb running MiXCR on the 5' RACE reads. The sample yields hundreds of thousands of distinct CDR3 sequences, roughly 26% seen once. The sample consisted of blood. The sequence came from an elderly woman in good health.

The CDR3 region has the DNA TGCAGTGCCATCTCTGGGGGGGGCTTTAAGACCCAGTACTTC. It codes for CSAISGGGFKTQYF. The chain has TRBV20-1 and TRBJ2-5, with D possibly matching TRBD2 (7 bases). Looked up from germline, CDR1 is DFQATT and CDR2 is SNEGSKA (reference sequence). Trimming left V 6 bases short and J 6 bases short, with 20 bases between. CDR3 length equals 14 residues.